This TCR beta chain was captured by sequencing in a study of radiation and T cells in renal cell carcinoma. On this clone: The antigen remains unidentified. Compared with germline, one end of the junction differs, possibly owing to a read error.

Clones were sequenced by immunoSEQ multiplex PCR, and TCRdb holds only the in-frame ones, with some missing. The table shows around 76,000 clones, with about four fifths occurring only once. Time point denoted: blood 2 weeks post-SBRT. This sample's treatment: 15 Gy SBRT to primary tumor, nephrectomy 4 weeks later. This renal cell carcinoma was of the clear cell type. Broader study findings: Top tumor clonotypes rose in blood 2 weeks post-radiation, then contracted.

The source of this sequence is a man aged 55-75 years with renal cell carcinoma. The sample in question was blood, obtained from a patient whose treatment included radiotherapy and nephrectomy.

The CDR3 nucleotides read TGTGCCAGCAGCTCCCGCGGGCAGGGTTGGTTCTTC. As protein: CASSSRGQGWFF. This rearrangement joins TRBV7-9 to TRBJ2-7, with D perhaps assigned TRBD1 or TRBD2 (5 bases each). The CDR3 has 12 residues. Germline lookup yields CDR1 SEHNR and CDR2 FQNEAQ (reference sequence).